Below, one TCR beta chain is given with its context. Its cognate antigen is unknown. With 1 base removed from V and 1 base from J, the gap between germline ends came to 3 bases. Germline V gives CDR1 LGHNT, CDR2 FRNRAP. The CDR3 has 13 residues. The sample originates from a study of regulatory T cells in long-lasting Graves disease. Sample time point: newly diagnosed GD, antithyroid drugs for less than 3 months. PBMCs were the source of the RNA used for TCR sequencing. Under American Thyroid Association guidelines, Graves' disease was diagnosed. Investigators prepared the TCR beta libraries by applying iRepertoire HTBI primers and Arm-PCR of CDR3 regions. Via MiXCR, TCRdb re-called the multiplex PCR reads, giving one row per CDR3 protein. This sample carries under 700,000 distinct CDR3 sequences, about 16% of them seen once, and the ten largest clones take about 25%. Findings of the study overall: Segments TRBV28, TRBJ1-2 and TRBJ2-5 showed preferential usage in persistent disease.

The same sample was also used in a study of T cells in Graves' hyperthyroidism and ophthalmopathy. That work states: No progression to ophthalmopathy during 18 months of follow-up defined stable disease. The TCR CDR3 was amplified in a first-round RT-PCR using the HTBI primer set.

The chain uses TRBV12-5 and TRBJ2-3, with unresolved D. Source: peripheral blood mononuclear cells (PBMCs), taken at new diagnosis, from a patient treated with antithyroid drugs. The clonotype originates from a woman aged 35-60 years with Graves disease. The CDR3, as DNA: TGTGCTAGTGGTTTGGGCGGCACAGATACGCAGTATTTT. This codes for CASGLGGTDTQYF.